The rows below give T cell receptor beta chains drawn from one sample of a study of T cells in Graves' hyperthyroidism and ophthalmopathy. TCRdb re-called the multiplex PCR reads through MiXCR, storing one row per CDR3 protein. The sample lists nearly 600,000 distinct CDR3 sequences; over 11% were seen once. The sample comprised blood. The receptors come from a woman between 25 and 40 years old with Graves' hyperthyroidism that later progressed to Graves' ophthalmopathy. Each CDR3 is given with its conserved first and last residue. The order of the fields is clone size, V gene, D gene, J gene, CDR3 length, CDR3 DNA, CDR3 protein. A D gene is named only where the DNA matches it firmly. Clone sizes are given selectively: once, few, many, or a class where the clone is expanded.

clone size: few
V gene: TRBV11-2
D gene: .
J gene: TRBJ2-3
CDR3 length: 15
CDR3 DNA: TGTGCCAGCAGCTTAGGTGGATATGGGACAGATACGCAGTATTTT
CDR3 protein: CASSLGGYGTDTQYF

clone size: many
V gene: TRBV5-1
D gene: TRBD1
J gene: TRBJ1-1
CDR3 length: 13
CDR3 DNA: TGCGCCAGCAGCCTAGGACAGGACCCTGAAGCTTTCTTT
CDR3 protein: CASSLGQDPEAFF

clone size: many
V gene: TRBV5-1
D gene: TRBD1
J gene: TRBJ2-5
CDR3 length: 14
CDR3 DNA: TGCGCCAGCAGCATCAGACAGGGGAAAGAGACCCAGTACTTC
CDR3 protein: CASSIRQGKETQYF

clone size: many
V gene: TRBV30
D gene: .
J gene: TRBJ2-3
CDR3 length: 16
CDR3 DNA: TGTGCCTGGGGGATCGGGACCTCACCGGGCGCAGATACGCAGTATTTT
CDR3 protein: CAWGIGTSPGADTQYF

clone size: many
V gene: TRBV19
D gene: .
J gene: TRBJ2-5
CDR3 length: 12
CDR3 DNA: TGTGCCAGTAGTATGGGGCAAGAGACCCAGTACTTC
CDR3 protein: CASSMGQETQYF

clone size: many
V gene: TRBV29-1
D gene: .
J gene: TRBJ1-1
CDR3 length: 13
CDR3 DNA: TGCAGCGTCGTACAGATGGCGAACACTGAAGCTTTCTTT
CDR3 protein: CSVVQMANTEAFF

clone size: .
V gene: TRBV20-1
D gene: .
J gene: TRBJ1-6
CDR3 length: 17
CDR3 DNA: TGCAGTGCTAGAATAGGGGCAGGGGAGAGTTGGAATTCACCCCTCCACTTT
CDR3 protein: CSARIGAGESWNSPLHF

clone size: .
V gene: TRBV28
D gene: TRBD1
J gene: TRBJ1-1
CDR3 length: 14
CDR3 DNA: TGTGCCAGCAGTGCCGGGACAGGGGGCTCTGAAGCTTTCTTT
CDR3 protein: CASSAGTGGSEAFF

clone size: .
V gene: TRBV19
D gene: .
J gene: TRBJ2-1
CDR3 length: 12
CDR3 DNA: TGTGCCAGTAGTATACTCGACAATGAGCAGTTCTTC
CDR3 protein: CASSILDNEQFF

clone size: many
V gene: TRBV15
D gene: TRBD2
J gene: TRBJ2-1
CDR3 length: 16
CDR3 DNA: TGTGCCACCAGTGACGAGACGGGAGGTGAGAACAATGAGCAGTTCTTC
CDR3 protein: CATSDETGGENNEQFF

clone size: .
V gene: TRBV5-8
D gene: TRBD1
J gene: TRBJ2-3
CDR3 length: 15
CDR3 DNA: TGTGCCAGCAGCATTAAAGGACAGGGTATAGATACGCAGTATTTT
CDR3 protein: CASSIKGQGIDTQYF

clone size: .
V gene: TRBV6-5
D gene: .
J gene: TRBJ2-1
CDR3 length: 16
CDR3 DNA: TGTGCCAGCAGTTACGGAGGGCCCTCTATTTACAATGAGCAGTTCTTC
CDR3 protein: CASSYGGPSIYNEQFF

clone size: many
V gene: TRBV24-1
D gene: TRBD1
J gene: TRBJ2-3
CDR3 length: 15
CDR3 DNA: TGTGCCACCAGTGAAACCGACAGGGTGGCAGATACGCAGTATTTT
CDR3 protein: CATSETDRVADTQYF

clone size: few
V gene: TRBV3-1
D gene: .
J gene: TRBJ1-3
CDR3 length: 16
CDR3 DNA: TGTGCCAGCAGCCAAGGATGGGAAGGGAGCAGAAACACCATATATTTT
CDR3 protein: CASSQGWEGSRNTIYF

clone size: few
V gene: TRBV6-5
D gene: TRBD2
J gene: TRBJ2-7
CDR3 length: 15
CDR3 DNA: TGTGCCAGCAGTACTAGCGGGAGGGCCTCCTACGAGCAGTACTTC
CDR3 protein: CASSTSGRASYEQYF

clone size: many
V gene: TRBV28
D gene: .
J gene: TRBJ1-2
CDR3 length: 13
CDR3 DNA: TGTGCCAGCGAACCTGGAGGGTTTTATGGCTACACCTTC
CDR3 protein: CASEPGGFYGYTF

clone size: .
V gene: TRBV5-1
D gene: .
J gene: TRBJ2-7
CDR3 length: 15
CDR3 DNA: TGCGCCAGCAGCTACGAGGCAGGGGTACCCTACGAGCAGTACTTC
CDR3 protein: CASSYEAGVPYEQYF

clone size: many
V gene: TRBV20-1
D gene: TRBD2
J gene: TRBJ2-5
CDR3 length: 15
CDR3 DNA: TGCAGTGCTACCCAAGCGTCCGGGACTAGAGAGACCCAGTACTTC
CDR3 protein: CSATQASGTRETQYF

clone size: many
V gene: TRBV19
D gene: .
J gene: TRBJ1-5
CDR3 length: 14
CDR3 DNA: TGTGCCAGTAGGTACGTCGAGAGCAATCAGCCCCAGCATTTT
CDR3 protein: CASRYVESNQPQHF

clone size: .
V gene: TRBV6-2/TRBV6-3
D gene: .
J gene: TRBJ2-7
CDR3 length: 11
CDR3 DNA: TGTGCCAGCAGTCGACTTCGCGAGCAGTACTTC
CDR3 protein: CASSRLREQYF

clone size: many
V gene: TRBV11-3
D gene: .
J gene: TRBJ1-6
CDR3 length: 14
CDR3 DNA: TGTGCCAGCAGCTACAGGGACTATAATTCACCCCTCCACTTT
CDR3 protein: CASSYRDYNSPLHF

clone size: .
V gene: TRBV12-5
D gene: TRBD2
J gene: TRBJ2-5
CDR3 length: 13
CDR3 DNA: TGTGCTAGTGGGGTACCGGGGGGGGCGACCCAGTACTTC
CDR3 protein: CASGVPGGATQYF

clone size: many
V gene: TRBV20-1
D gene: .
J gene: TRBJ1-4
CDR3 length: 14
CDR3 DNA: TGCAGTGCTAGAGTAGTGGCAGATAATGAAAAACTGTTTTTT
CDR3 protein: CSARVVADNEKLFF

clone size: many
V gene: TRBV11-3
D gene: .
J gene: TRBJ2-7
CDR3 length: 13
CDR3 DNA: TGTGCCAGCAGCCCATTGCGGGGCTACGAGCAGTACTTC
CDR3 protein: CASSPLRGYEQYF

clone size: many
V gene: TRBV11-1
D gene: TRBD2
J gene: TRBJ2-7
CDR3 length: 16
CDR3 DNA: TGTGCCAGCAGCTCTTGGGGGACTAGCGGGAGCTACGAGCAGTACTTC
CDR3 protein: CASSSWGTSGSYEQYF

clone size: few
V gene: TRBV3-1
D gene: .
J gene: TRBJ2-6
CDR3 length: 15
CDR3 DNA: TGTGCCAGCAGCCCAGTTTACTCTGGGGCCAACGTCCTGACTTTC
CDR3 protein: CASSPVYSGANVLTF

clone size: .
V gene: TRBV19
D gene: .
J gene: TRBJ1-1
CDR3 length: 15
CDR3 DNA: TGTGCCAGTAGTATAGTTGGGAGAGCTAACACTGAAGCTTTCTTT
CDR3 protein: CASSIVGRANTEAFF

clone size: many
V gene: TRBV12-5
D gene: TRBD1
J gene: TRBJ1-2
CDR3 length: 14
CDR3 DNA: TGTGCTAGTGGAGACAGGGGAGCGCGGTATGGCTACACCTTC
CDR3 protein: CASGDRGARYGYTF

clone size: few
V gene: TRBV19
D gene: TRBD2
J gene: TRBJ2-3
CDR3 length: 14
CDR3 DNA: TGTGCCAGTAGTTTGGCTAGCGGGATAGATACGCAGTATTTT
CDR3 protein: CASSLASGIDTQYF

clone size: .
V gene: TRBV5-1
D gene: .
J gene: TRBJ2-7
CDR3 length: 13
CDR3 DNA: TGCGCCAGCAGACGGGCAGATCCCTACGAGCAGTACTTC
CDR3 protein: CASRRADPYEQYF

clone size: many
V gene: TRBV5-1
D gene: .
J gene: TRBJ2-3
CDR3 length: 13
CDR3 DNA: TGCGCCAGTTACGGTGCGGGCACAGATACGCAGTATTTT
CDR3 protein: CASYGAGTDTQYF

clone size: few
V gene: TRBV3-1
D gene: TRBD1
J gene: TRBJ1-1
CDR3 length: 13
CDR3 DNA: TGTGCCAGCAGCAAAAGACAGGGCGCTGAAGCTTTCTTT
CDR3 protein: CASSKRQGAEAFF

clone size: many
V gene: TRBV6-1
D gene: .
J gene: TRBJ1-2
CDR3 length: 14
CDR3 DNA: TGTGCCAGCATCGCGGGGGGGGCGAACTATGGCTACACCTTC
CDR3 protein: CASIAGGANYGYTF

clone size: many
V gene: TRBV28
D gene: .
J gene: TRBJ1-2
CDR3 length: 17
CDR3 DNA: TGTGCCAGCATCGTTTCTAAGGGGGGGGGAGCTAACTATGGCTACACCTTC
CDR3 protein: CASIVSKGGGANYGYTF

clone size: .
V gene: TRBV6-1
D gene: .
J gene: TRBJ1-4
CDR3 length: 15
CDR3 DNA: TGTGCCAGCAGTATCTCAGGGGCAACTAATGAAAAACTGTTTTTT
CDR3 protein: CASSISGATNEKLFF

clone size: many
V gene: TRBV24-1
D gene: .
J gene: TRBJ2-3
CDR3 length: 15
CDR3 DNA: TGTGCCACCAGTGATCGTCGACAAGGCACAGATACGCAGTATTTT
CDR3 protein: CATSDRRQGTDTQYF

clone size: many
V gene: TRBV5-1
D gene: .
J gene: TRBJ2-3
CDR3 length: 14
CDR3 DNA: TGCGCCAGCAGCCTGACCCCTTGGGCAGATACGCAGTATTTT
CDR3 protein: CASSLTPWADTQYF

clone size: many
V gene: TRBV12-3/TRBV12-4
D gene: .
J gene: TRBJ1-2
CDR3 length: 13
CDR3 DNA: TGTGCCAGCAGTTCCCCCAGGACAGAGAATTACACCTTC
CDR3 protein: CASSSPRTENYTF

clone size: many
V gene: TRBV10-3
D gene: .
J gene: TRBJ2-3
CDR3 length: 14
CDR3 DNA: TGTGCCATCAGTGATGGAGGAAGCGAGGATACGCAGTATTTT
CDR3 protein: CAISDGGSEDTQYF

clone size: many
V gene: TRBV7-3
D gene: TRBD1
J gene: TRBJ2-1
CDR3 length: 15
CDR3 DNA: TGTGCCAGCAGCCTCCAGGACAGGGGATGGAATGAGCAGTTCTTC
CDR3 protein: CASSLQDRGWNEQFF

clone size: many
V gene: TRBV9
D gene: .
J gene: TRBJ1-4
CDR3 length: 14
CDR3 DNA: TGTGCCAGCAGCGGGGGCCCAGAGGTAGAAAAACTGTTTTTT
CDR3 protein: CASSGGPEVEKLFF

clone size: many
V gene: TRBV11-3
D gene: .
J gene: TRBJ1-6
CDR3 length: 13
CDR3 DNA: TGTGCCAGCAGCCTCGCTGCGGACGCCACCCTCCACTTT
CDR3 protein: CASSLAADATLHF

clone size: once
V gene: TRBV29-1
D gene: .
J gene: TRBJ1-1
CDR3 length: 15
CDR3 DNA: TGCAGCGTTGATAAAAGGGTTCGAGGGAACACTGAAGCTTTCTTT
CDR3 protein: CSVDKRVRGNTEAFF

clone size: many
V gene: TRBV12-3/TRBV12-4
D gene: TRBD1
J gene: TRBJ1-5
CDR3 length: 16
CDR3 DNA: TGTGCCAGCATCCCAACAGGGGGCAGGAGCAATCAGCCCCAGCATTTT
CDR3 protein: CASIPTGGRSNQPQHF

clone size: few
V gene: TRBV15
D gene: .
J gene: TRBJ1-2
CDR3 length: 14
CDR3 DNA: TGTGCCACCAGCAGAGATGGGCGCGGGAGAGGCTACACCTTC
CDR3 protein: CATSRDGRGRGYTF